This is a list of T cell receptor beta chains from one sample in a study of cytomegalovirus exposure and HLA in healthy donors. Data came from immunoSEQ multiplex PCR; TCRdb stores just in-frame clones and leaves some out. This table has 210,000 or so clones, less than 80% appearing once. The sample taken for sequencing was PBMCs. The receptors derive from a girl aged 2-15 years in good health and CMV-seronegative. Both conserved end residues are trimmed from each CDR3. The order of the fields is CDR3 protein, D gene, V gene. D genes are given only for firm matches.

CDR3 protein: ASTLTGGRGRTGELF
D gene: TRBD1
V gene: TRBV2

CDR3 protein: ASSYTGTNYGYT
D gene: NA
V gene: TRBV6-5

CDR3 protein: ASSLVFGGAQDIQY
D gene: TRBD2
V gene: TRBV5-1

CDR3 protein: ASIRTPSGY
D gene: NA
V gene: TRBV5-6

CDR3 protein: ASSKLSGGAGNEQF
D gene: TRBD2
V gene: TRBV7-9

CDR3 protein: ASSESGGAEAF
D gene: NA
V gene: TRBV10-1

CDR3 protein: ASGGPSIGTSGRVGDYNEQF
D gene: TRBD2
V gene: TRBV12-5

CDR3 protein: ANPGHDEGAQH
D gene: NA
V gene: TRBV27

CDR3 protein: ASSHSGRAVNEQF
D gene: TRBD2
V gene: TRBV7-9

CDR3 protein: ASSLLAGSTDTQY
D gene: NA
V gene: TRBV7-3

CDR3 protein: ASSLIRGQGNSPLH
D gene: NA
V gene: TRBV5-4

CDR3 protein: AWSVGTSFVSYGQY
D gene: TRBD2
V gene: TRBV30

CDR3 protein: ASSDSGQTGANVLT
D gene: NA
V gene: TRBV25-1

CDR3 protein: ASSFGGITEAF
D gene: NA
V gene: TRBV7-3

CDR3 protein: ASSIGTGTYEQY
D gene: TRBD1
V gene: TRBV7-7

CDR3 protein: ASSLDPNRGHEQF
D gene: NA
V gene: TRBV5-1

CDR3 protein: ASSLSPLQETQY
D gene: NA
V gene: TRBV5-4

CDR3 protein: ASSLRSGEGVNSPLH
D gene: NA
V gene: TRBV7-3

CDR3 protein: ASSLSPTYEQY
D gene: NA
V gene: TRBV5-4

CDR3 protein: ASSPPPGASGNTIY
D gene: NA
V gene: TRBV18

CDR3 protein: AWSLLATDTQY
D gene: NA
V gene: TRBV30

CDR3 protein: ASSPSTGVDQPQH
D gene: NA
V gene: TRBV5-1

CDR3 protein: ASSLGQGLETQY
D gene: TRBD1
V gene: TRBV5-1

CDR3 protein: SVEGQNSYEQY
D gene: NA
V gene: TRBV29-1

CDR3 protein: ASSRTGSSSEAF
D gene: TRBD1
V gene: TRBV6-5

CDR3 protein: ASSLAGRGETQY
D gene: TRBD1
V gene: TRBV5-6

CDR3 protein: ASIPTSGVQY
D gene: NA
V gene: TRBV13

CDR3 protein: ASRRTTKGETQY
D gene: NA
V gene: TRBV6-5

CDR3 protein: ASSLEASGNEQY
D gene: TRBD2
V gene: TRBV5-6

CDR3 protein: ASGTTTGNEQY
D gene: NA
V gene: TRBV23-1

CDR3 protein: AWGTAISGANVLT
D gene: TRBD1
V gene: TRBV30

CDR3 protein: ATSREAGGAYEQY
D gene: TRBD2
V gene: TRBV15

CDR3 protein: SVPQGNTEAF
D gene: NA
V gene: TRBV29-1

CDR3 protein: ASSPNRVGAKNIQY
D gene: NA
V gene: TRBV27

CDR3 protein: AWSSGTSGYNEQF
D gene: TRBD2
V gene: TRBV30

CDR3 protein: ASSLQGANSYEQY
D gene: TRBD1
V gene: TRBV5-8

CDR3 protein: ASRTGATGVYEQY
D gene: TRBD1
V gene: TRBV6-5

CDR3 protein: ASSSIDRTYEQY
D gene: NA
V gene: TRBV6-1

CDR3 protein: ASSPSGQGLGEQY
D gene: TRBD1
V gene: TRBV18

CDR3 protein: AWSLDRGYGYT
D gene: NA
V gene: TRBV30

CDR3 protein: ASSEIDRGNTGELF
D gene: TRBD1
V gene: TRBV10-1

CDR3 protein: ASTRDRLNTEAF
D gene: TRBD1
V gene: TRBV6-1

CDR3 protein: ATKQRDRGYYGYT
D gene: TRBD1
V gene: TRBV6-6